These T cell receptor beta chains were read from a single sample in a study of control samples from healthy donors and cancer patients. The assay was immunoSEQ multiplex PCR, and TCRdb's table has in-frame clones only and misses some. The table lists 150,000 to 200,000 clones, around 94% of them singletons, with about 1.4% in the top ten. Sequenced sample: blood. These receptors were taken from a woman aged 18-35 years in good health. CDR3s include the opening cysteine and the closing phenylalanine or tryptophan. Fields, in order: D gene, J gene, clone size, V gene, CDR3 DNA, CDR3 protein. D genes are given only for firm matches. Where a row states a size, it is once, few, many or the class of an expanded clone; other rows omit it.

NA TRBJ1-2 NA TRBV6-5 TGTGCCAGCAGTCCACTCTGGACAGTAAACTATGGCTACACCTTC CASSPLWTVNYGYTF
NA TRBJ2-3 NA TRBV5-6 TGTGCCAGCAGCCATTTGCGACAGGGGAGGGCAGATACGCAGTATTTT CASSHLRQGRADTQYF
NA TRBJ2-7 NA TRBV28 TGTGCCAGCAGTTTCAACGGTTACTACGAGCAGTACTTC CASSFNGYYEQYF
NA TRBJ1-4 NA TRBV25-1 TGTGCCAGCAGCAGTTCAGGGTATGGTGAAAAACTGTTTTTT CASSSSGYGEKLFF
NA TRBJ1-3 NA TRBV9 TGTGCCAGCGGTATGGGAAACACCATATATTTT CASGMGNTIYF
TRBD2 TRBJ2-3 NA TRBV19 TGTGCCACCTCCCCGAGCGGGATTAGCACAGATACGCAGTATTTT CATSPSGISTDTQYF
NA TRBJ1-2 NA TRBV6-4 TGTGCCAGCAGTGAAAAGGGGGACTTTTATGGCTACACCTTC CASSEKGDFYGYTF
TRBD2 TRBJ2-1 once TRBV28 TGTGCCAGCAGCTTAGGACTAGCTCATGGGGGGAAGCAGTTCTTC CASSLGLAHGGKQFF
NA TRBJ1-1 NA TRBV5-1 TGCGCCAGCAGTCCCTACCTCACCTTACCGAACACTGAAGCTTTCTTT CASSPYLTLPNTEAFF
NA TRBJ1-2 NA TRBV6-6 TGTGCCAGCAGCCCGGGAGGAGGGGGCTACACCTTC CASSPGGGGYTF
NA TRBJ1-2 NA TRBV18 TGTGCCAGCTCACCGGCGGCAGGGCAGTCCTATGGCTACACCTTC CASSPAAGQSYGYTF